This paragraph reports one TCR beta chain. This clonotype was seen a handful of times. Its specific antigen is unknown. One base away there is no much larger clone; base qualities are not given. Library creation used 5' RACE. Instrument on record: Illumina HiSeq 2500. The second PCR ran for roughly 7 to 12 cycles and used a J-beta primer mix along with a sample-barcoded 5' primer. A unique molecular identifier was introduced onto each TCR beta cDNA molecule by a template-switch 5' adaptor carrying 12 random nucleotides. At least 3 million CDR3-containing paired-end reads were obtained from each sample. All of the RNA was converted into first-strand cDNA using the Mint cDNA synthesis kit, with a TRBC-specific oligonucleotide serving as the primer. After uracil-DNA glycosylase treatment, a first 18-cycle PCR used universal primers M1SS and BC2_uni_R on all cDNA. Processing in the source paper ran as follows. Each sample was normalized by randomly selecting 1 million high-quality reads, each carrying a distinct molecular identifier. Reads sharing molecular identifiers were discarded rather than binned into consensus sequences. MiTCR, run with a Q25 quality threshold and the strictest error-elimination algorithm, handled CDR3 identification, clonotype clustering and error correction. A nonparametric unseen species model with Euler transformation was used to estimate lower-bound total TCR beta diversity. TCRdb reanalyzed the raw reads on its own, using fastp at Q25 for trimming and MiXCR for clone calling, and kept in-frame beta chains. Rows merge per CDR3 protein into single entries with the most common DNA and genes. In this record, the V and J calls reflect TCRdb's handling and not the investigators' own analysis. The sample profile shows under 850,000 distinct CDR3 sequences; around 36% of them were found once. 13% of the sample belongs to the ten largest clones.

Systemically healthy Caucasian individuals from Russia, 39 in total and aged about 6 to 95 years, were included as donors. Each donor gave about 9.8 milliliters of peripheral blood, drawn into EDTA-treated Vacutainer tubes. PBMCs were isolated by Ficoll-Paque density-gradient centrifugation, with at least 7 million obtained per sample. Trizol reagent was used to extract total RNA from the PBMCs, yielding at least 5 micrograms per sample. Naive CD45RAhigh/CD27high T cell percentages were measured by flow cytometry on a PBMC aliquot from every donor. According to the germline V gene (reference sequence), CDR1 reads LNHNV and CDR2 reads YYDKDF. The CDR3 runs 15 residues from the cysteine to the phenylalanine. The only DNA kept is the CDR3, 45 bases in frame from the first base. V is reduced by 0 bases and J by 4 bases, leaving a spacing of 12 bases between them. This sample stems from a study of blood T cells in healthy people across ages (dated by TCRdb to the mid-2010s). In terms of the full investigation: In model experiments, template switching captured roughly one uniquely barcoded TCR beta cDNA molecule for every two T cells. To track age-related changes in TCR beta repertoire diversity, the study relied on deep sequencing normalized with unique cDNA molecular identifiers. Donors were grouped into four age groups: young (average 16 years), middle-aged (roughly 40), aged (62) and long-lived (just over 80). To avoid experimental bias, donors of different ages were spread randomly across the sequencing lanes. Using the same blood draw, the study looked at two additional independent replicas of 1 million unique cDNA reads for two donors, one aged 18 to 30 and the other aged 80 or older.

What the research found in general, with its limitations: Because the CMV infection status of the donors was unknown, age-related changes in expanded clonotypes may potentially have been confounded. Since profiling was done on bulk unsorted PBMCs, naive and antigen-experienced compartments could not be conclusively compared. Compared with the aged group, more naive CD4+ T cells, fewer expanded clones and increased TCR diversity were shown by the long-lived group, suggesting age selection. A strong correlation was found between observed TCR beta diversity and the percentage of naive T cells measured by flow cytometry. Estimates of total diversity based on one million sequenced T cells were considered lower bounds and underestimates. Observed TCR beta diversity per million T cells fell roughly linearly with age, and a significant reduction was already apparent by age roughly 41.

The chain employs TRBV15 and TRBJ2-5; TRBD1 is possibly the D segment (5 matching bases). The specimen was blood. This receptor was identified in a young man in good health. The CDR3 protein sequence reads: CATSRDLRGRETQYF. The DNA sequence follows: TGTGCCACCAGCAGAGATCTTAGGGGCCGAGAGACCCAGTACTTC.